This T cell receptor (beta chain) appears in the sequencing data of a study of response to subunit inactivated influenza vaccine. Notes on the study in general: After each seasonal influenza vaccination, few new T cells are recruited, the authors suggested.

Concerning this clonotype: The antigen remains undetermined.

TCRdb reprocessed the RT-PCR reads with MiXCR, giving one entry per CDR3 protein. The sample carries about 520,000 distinct CDR3 sequences, around 25% recorded once. This specimen consisted of CD4+ T cells sorted from PBMCs, obtained approximately 5 days after vaccination. The sequence came from a man aged 50 to 60 who received an inactivated influenza vaccine.

DNA for the CDR3: TGTGCCAGCAGCTTCATCCAGGGTGGCGGTGAGCAGTTCTTC. As protein: CASSFIQGGGEQFF. This chain connects TRBV5-4 to TRBJ2-1; D possibly corresponds to TRBD1 (5 bases). The germline V and J ends were trimmed by 2 bases and 9 bases, with 15 bases remaining between them. The CDR3 covers 14 residues. Per germline, CDR1 SGHNT and CDR2 YYREEE (reference sequence).